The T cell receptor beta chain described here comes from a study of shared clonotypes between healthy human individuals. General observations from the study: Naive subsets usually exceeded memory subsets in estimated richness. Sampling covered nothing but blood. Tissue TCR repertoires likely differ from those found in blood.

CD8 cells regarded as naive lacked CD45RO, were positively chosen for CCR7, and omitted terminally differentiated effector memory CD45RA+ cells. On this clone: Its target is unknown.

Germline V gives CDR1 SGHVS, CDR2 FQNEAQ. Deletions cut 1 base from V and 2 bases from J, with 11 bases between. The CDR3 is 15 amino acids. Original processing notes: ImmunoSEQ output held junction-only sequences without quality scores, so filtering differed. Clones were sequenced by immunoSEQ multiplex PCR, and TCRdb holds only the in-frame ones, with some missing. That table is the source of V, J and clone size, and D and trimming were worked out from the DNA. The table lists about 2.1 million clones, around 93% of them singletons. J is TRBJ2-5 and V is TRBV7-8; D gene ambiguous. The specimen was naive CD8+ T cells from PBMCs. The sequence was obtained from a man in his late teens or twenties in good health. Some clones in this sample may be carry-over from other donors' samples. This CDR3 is CASSLEMQLQETQYF. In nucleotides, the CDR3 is TGTGCCAGCAGCTTAGAAATGCAGTTACAAGAGACCCAGTACTTC.